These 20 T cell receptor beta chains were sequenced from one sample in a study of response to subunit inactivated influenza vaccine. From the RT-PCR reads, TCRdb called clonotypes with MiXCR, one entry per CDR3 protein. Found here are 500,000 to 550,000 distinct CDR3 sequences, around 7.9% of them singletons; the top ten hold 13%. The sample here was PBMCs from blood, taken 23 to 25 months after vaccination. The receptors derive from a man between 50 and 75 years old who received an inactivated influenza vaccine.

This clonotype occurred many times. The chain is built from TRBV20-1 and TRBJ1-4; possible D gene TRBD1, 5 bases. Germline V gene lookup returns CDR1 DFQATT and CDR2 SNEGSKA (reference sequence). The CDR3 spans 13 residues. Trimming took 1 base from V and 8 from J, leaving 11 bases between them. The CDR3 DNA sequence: TGCAGTGCTAGAGCCAGGGAAGGCGAAAAACTGTTTTTT. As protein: CSARAREGEKLFF.

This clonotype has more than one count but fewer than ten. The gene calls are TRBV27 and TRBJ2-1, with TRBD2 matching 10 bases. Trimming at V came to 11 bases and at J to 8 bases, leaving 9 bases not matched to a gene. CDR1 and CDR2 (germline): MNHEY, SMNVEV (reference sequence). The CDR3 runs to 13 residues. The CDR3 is CAVRASGRYEQFF. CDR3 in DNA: TGTGCCGTTCGGGCTAGCGGGAGATATGAGCAGTTCTTC.

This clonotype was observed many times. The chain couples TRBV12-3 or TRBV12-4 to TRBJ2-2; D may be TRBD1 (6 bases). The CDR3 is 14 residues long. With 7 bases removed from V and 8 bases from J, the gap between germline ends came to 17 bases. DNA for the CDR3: TGTGCCAGCAATATACAGGGAGAAGGAGGGGAGCTGTTTTTT. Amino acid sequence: CASNIQGEGGELFF.

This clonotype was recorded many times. DNA for the CDR3: TGTGCCAGCTCACCCCCGTCCGTGACAGATACGCAGTATTTT. Its protein is CASSPPSVTDTQYF. This chain joins TRBV18 and TRBJ2-3; D remains unclear. Germline V gives CDR1 KGHSH, CDR2 LQKENI. The CDR3 length is 14 residues. The V gene lost 3 bases and the J gene lost 3 bases, with 10 bases spanning the gap. The full variable domain, with the rest looked up from reference TRBV18 and TRBJ2-3, is NAGVMQNPRHLVRRRGQEARLRCSPMKGHSHVYWYRQLPEEGLKFMVYLQKENIIDESGMPKERFSAEFPKEGPSILRIQQVVRGDSAAYFCASSPPSVTDTQYFGPGTRLTVL.

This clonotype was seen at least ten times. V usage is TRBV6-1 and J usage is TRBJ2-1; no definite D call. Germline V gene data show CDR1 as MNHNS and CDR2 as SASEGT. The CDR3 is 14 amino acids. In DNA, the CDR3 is TGTGCAGCTGCTCGGCAGAGCTCCTACAATGAGCAGTTCTTC. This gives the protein CAAARQSSYNEQFF.

DNA for the CDR3: TGTGCCACCAGTGACGACACCCTCAGCTCCTACAATGAGCAGTTCTTC. Encoded protein: CATSDDTLSSYNEQFF. The genes are TRBV24-1 and TRBJ2-1; D not certain. This CDR3 spans 16 amino acids. V lost 4 bases to trimming and J lost 0 bases, with 12 bases between them. Germline assignment: CDR1 KGHDR and CDR2 SFDVKD.

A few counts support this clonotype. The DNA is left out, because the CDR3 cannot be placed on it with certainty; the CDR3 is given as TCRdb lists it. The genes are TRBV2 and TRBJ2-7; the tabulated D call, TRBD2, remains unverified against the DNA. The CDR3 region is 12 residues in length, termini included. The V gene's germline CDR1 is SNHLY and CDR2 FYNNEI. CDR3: CASTVAGGIPDF.

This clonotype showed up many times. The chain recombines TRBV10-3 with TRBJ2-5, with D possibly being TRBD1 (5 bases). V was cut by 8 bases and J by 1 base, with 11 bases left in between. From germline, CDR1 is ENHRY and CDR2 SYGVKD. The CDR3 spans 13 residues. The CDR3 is CAIGQRSQETQYF. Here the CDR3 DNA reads TGTGCCATCGGACAAAGGAGCCAAGAGACCCAGTACTTC.

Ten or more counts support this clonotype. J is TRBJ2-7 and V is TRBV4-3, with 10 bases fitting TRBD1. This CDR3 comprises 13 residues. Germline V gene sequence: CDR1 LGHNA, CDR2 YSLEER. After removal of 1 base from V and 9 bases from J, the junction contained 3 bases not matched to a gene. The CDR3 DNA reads TGCGCCAGCAGCCAAGGACAGGGGGCTTTGCAGTACTTC. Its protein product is CASSQGQGALQYF.

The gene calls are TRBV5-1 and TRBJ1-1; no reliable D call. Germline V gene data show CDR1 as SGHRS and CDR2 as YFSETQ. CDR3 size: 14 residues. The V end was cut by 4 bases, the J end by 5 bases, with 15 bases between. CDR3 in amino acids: CASSSHSPGTEAFF. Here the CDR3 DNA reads TGCGCCAGCAGCAGTCACTCGCCGGGGACTGAAGCTTTCTTT.

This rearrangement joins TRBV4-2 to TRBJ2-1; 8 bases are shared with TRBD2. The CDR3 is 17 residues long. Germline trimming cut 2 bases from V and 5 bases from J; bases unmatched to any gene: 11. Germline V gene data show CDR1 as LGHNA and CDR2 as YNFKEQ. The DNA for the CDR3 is TGTGCCAGCAGCCAACATTGGGGGTTAGCGGGGAACAATGAGCAGTTCTTC. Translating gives CASSQHWGLAGNNEQFF.

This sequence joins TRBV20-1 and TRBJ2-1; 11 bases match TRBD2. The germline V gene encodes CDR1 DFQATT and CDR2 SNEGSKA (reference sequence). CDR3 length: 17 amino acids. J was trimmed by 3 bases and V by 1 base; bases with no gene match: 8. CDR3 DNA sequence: TGCAGTGCTAGAGCTCCTACACTAGCGGGGGTCTACAATGAGCAGTTCTTC. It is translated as CSARAPTLAGVYNEQFF.

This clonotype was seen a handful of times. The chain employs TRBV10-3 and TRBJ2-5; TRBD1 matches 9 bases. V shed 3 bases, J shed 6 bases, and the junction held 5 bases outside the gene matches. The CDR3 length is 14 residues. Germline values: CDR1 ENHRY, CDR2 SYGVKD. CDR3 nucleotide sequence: TGTGCCATCAGTGAAAACAGGGGGCCGAAGACCCAGTACTTC. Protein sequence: CAISENRGPKTQYF.

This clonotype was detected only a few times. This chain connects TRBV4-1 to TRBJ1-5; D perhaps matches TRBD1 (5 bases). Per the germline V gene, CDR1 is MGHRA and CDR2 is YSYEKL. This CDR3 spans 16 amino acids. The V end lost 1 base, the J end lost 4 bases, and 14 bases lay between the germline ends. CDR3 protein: CASSQGQRGGNQPQHF. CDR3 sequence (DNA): TGCGCCAGCAGCCAAGGTCAAAGGGGAGGGAATCAGCCCCAGCATTTT.

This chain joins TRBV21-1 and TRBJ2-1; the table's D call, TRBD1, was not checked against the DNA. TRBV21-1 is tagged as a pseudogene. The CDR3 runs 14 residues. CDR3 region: CASSKPPADNEQFF. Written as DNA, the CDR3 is TGTGCCAGCAGCAAACCCCCAGCGGACAATGAGCAGTTCTTC.

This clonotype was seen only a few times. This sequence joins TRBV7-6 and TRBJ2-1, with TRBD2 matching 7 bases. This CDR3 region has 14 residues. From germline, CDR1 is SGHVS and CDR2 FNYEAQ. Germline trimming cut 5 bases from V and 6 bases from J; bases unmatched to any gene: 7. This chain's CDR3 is CASSERLAGNEQFF. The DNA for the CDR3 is TGTGCCAGCAGCGAGAGACTAGCAGGCAATGAGCAGTTCTTC.

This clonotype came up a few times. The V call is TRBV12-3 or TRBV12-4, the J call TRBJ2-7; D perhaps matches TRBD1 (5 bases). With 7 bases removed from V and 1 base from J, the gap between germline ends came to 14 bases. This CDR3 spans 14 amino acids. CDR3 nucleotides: TGTGCCAGCAAAGCAGGGATGGGGTCCTACGAGCAGTACTTC. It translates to CASKAGMGSYEQYF.

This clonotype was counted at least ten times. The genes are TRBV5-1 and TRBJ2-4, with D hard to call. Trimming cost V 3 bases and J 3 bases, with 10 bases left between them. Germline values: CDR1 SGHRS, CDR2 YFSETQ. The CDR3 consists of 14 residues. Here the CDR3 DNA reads TGCGCCAGCAGCTCTTCAGTTGGCAAAAACATTCAGTACTTC. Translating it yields CASSSSVGKNIQYF.

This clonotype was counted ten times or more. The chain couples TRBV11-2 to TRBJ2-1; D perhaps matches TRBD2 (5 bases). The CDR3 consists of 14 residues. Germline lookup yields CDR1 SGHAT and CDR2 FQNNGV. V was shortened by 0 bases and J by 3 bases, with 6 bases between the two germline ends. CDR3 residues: CASSLDRGYNEQFF. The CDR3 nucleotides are TGTGCCAGCAGCTTAGACCGGGGCTACAATGAGCAGTTCTTC.

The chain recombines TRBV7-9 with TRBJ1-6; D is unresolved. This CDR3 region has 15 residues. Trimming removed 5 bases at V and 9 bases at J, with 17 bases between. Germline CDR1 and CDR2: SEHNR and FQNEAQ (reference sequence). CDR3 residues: CASSPSAVAPSPLHF. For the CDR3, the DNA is TGTGCCAGCAGCCCCTCTGCCGTCGCTCCTTCACCCCTCCACTTT.